Listed below are T cell receptor beta chains from one sample, sequenced in a study of blood T cells in healthy people across ages. TCRdb used MiXCR to reprocess the 5' RACE reads, holding one entry per CDR3 protein. Of roughly 1,700,000 distinct CDR3 sequences detected, 28% appear once; the ten largest clones hold 7% to 9%. The sequencing sample was made of blood. The receptor set was obtained from a woman aged 25 to 39 in good health. CDR3s include the opening cysteine and the closing phenylalanine or tryptophan. Fields, in order: V gene, clone size, D gene, J gene, CDR3 protein, CDR3 DNA. D genes are given only for firm matches. Clone size is shown for a subset of rows, as once, few, many or a class of expanded clone.

TRBV2,.,.,TRBJ2-3,CASFSLNTDTQYF,TGTGCCAGCTTTAGCCTTAACACAGATACGCAGTATTTT
TRBV3-1,.,.,TRBJ2-7,CASSLTAVYEQYF,TGTGCCAGCAGCCTTACAGCGGTATACGAGCAGTACTTC
TRBV10-2,.,TRBD2,TRBJ2-4,CASSAGLAGHNEQYF,TGCGCCAGCAGCGCGGGACTAGCGGGCCACAATGAGCAGTACTTC
TRBV20-1,few,TRBD1,TRBJ1-6,CSARDGGTGGSPLHF,TGCAGTGCTAGAGATGGAGGGACAGGGGGTTCACCCCTCCACTTT
TRBV24-1,.,TRBD1,TRBJ1-2,CATGRAGGYGYTF,TGTGCCACCGGCCGAGCAGGGGGATATGGCTACACCTTC
TRBV18,.,TRBD1,TRBJ1-1,CASSPPGGGMAEAFF,TGTGCCAGCTCACCACCGGGAGGGGGCATGGCTGAAGCTTTCTTT
TRBV6-5,few,.,TRBJ2-7,CACSYSARTAAYEQYF,TGTGCCTGCAGTTACTCCGCAAGGACAGCAGCCTACGAGCAGTACTTC
TRBV27,few,.,TRBJ2-7,CASSYGGPPNEQYF,TGTGCCAGCAGTTACGGGGGGCCACCTAACGAGCAGTACTTC
TRBV12-3/TRBV12-4,.,TRBD2,TRBJ2-5,CASSLERDETQYF,TGTGCCAGCAGTTTAGAGCGGGACGAGACCCAGTACTTC
TRBV20-1,few,TRBD1,TRBJ1-1,CSPRQGVGGEAFF,TGCAGTCCTAGACAGGGGGTCGGTGGTGAAGCTTTCTTT
TRBV25-1,.,.,TRBJ2-2,CASSEYRDGPNTGELFF,TGTGCCAGCAGTGAATATAGGGACGGCCCGAACACCGGGGAGCTGTTTTTT
TRBV20-1,many,.,TRBJ2-3,CSASPSVGDTDTQYF,TGCAGTGCTAGCCCCTCCGTCGGCGACACAGATACGCAGTATTTT
TRBV20-1,.,.,TRBJ1-4,CSARSGGGVQKLFF,TGCAGTGCTAGATCCGGAGGGGGTGTTCAAAAACTGTTTTTT
TRBV12-3/TRBV12-4,.,TRBD1,TRBJ1-2,CASSLQRDRSTYTF,TGTGCCAGCAGTTTACAACGGGACAGATCGACCTACACCTTC
TRBV20-1,many,.,TRBJ2-7,CSAREALSYEQYF,TGCAGTGCTAGAGAGGCGCTGAGCTACGAGCAGTACTTC
TRBV20-1,few,TRBD2,TRBJ2-7,CSARTDPGLADYEQYF,TGCAGTGCTAGAACCGACCCGGGACTAGCGGACTACGAGCAGTACTTC
TRBV4-3,few,TRBD1,TRBJ2-7,CASSQERQGVYEQYF,TGCGCCAGCAGCCAAGAGCGACAGGGTGTCTACGAGCAGTACTTC
TRBV6-2/TRBV6-3,few,.,TRBJ2-7,CASSWAEIYEQYF,TGTGCCAGCAGTTGGGCAGAAATTTACGAGCAGTACTTC
TRBV6-1,few,.,TRBJ2-7,CASSEVIYSYEQYF,TGTGCCAGCAGTGAAGTGATTTACTCCTACGAGCAGTACTTC
TRBV20-1,.,.,TRBJ1-1,CSAKFRDEAEAFF,TGCAGTGCTAAGTTCAGGGATGAAGCTGAAGCTTTCTTT
TRBV10-3,few,.,TRBJ1-1,CAISDSWSTEAFF,TGTGCCATCAGTGATTCGTGGAGCACTGAAGCTTTCTTT
TRBV27,.,TRBD2,TRBJ2-1,CASSAVSGPFNEQFF,TGTGCCAGTAGTGCCGTTAGCGGGCCGTTCAATGAGCAGTTCTTC
TRBV5-1,.,TRBD2,TRBJ2-3,CASRGTSNTDTQYF,TGCGCCAGCAGGGGGACTAGCAACACAGATACGCAGTATTTT
TRBV5-5,.,.,TRBJ1-2,CASSPSHWVSGYTF,TGTGCCAGCAGCCCTTCCCACTGGGTGTCTGGCTACACCTTC
TRBV6-6,few,TRBD1,TRBJ2-3,CASSNRGQATSTDTQYF,TGTGCCAGCAGTAACCGAGGACAGGCGACTAGCACAGATACGCAGTATTTT
TRBV7-2,.,.,TRBJ2-7,CASSLAPWRGRTYEQYF,TGTGCCAGCAGCTTAGCCCCCTGGAGGGGGCGAACCTACGAGCAGTACTTC
TRBV27,few,.,TRBJ2-1,CASSGRGGSYNEQFF,TGTGCCAGCAGTGGCAGGGGGGGGTCCTACAATGAGCAGTTCTTC
TRBV12-3/TRBV12-4,many,.,TRBJ2-5,CASSSYGGNPQETQYF,TGTGCCAGCAGTTCTTATGGTGGAAACCCCCAAGAGACCCAGTACTTC
TRBV5-1,.,.,TRBJ2-3,CASSTILTAIPSTDTQYF,TGCGCCAGCAGCACTATCCTGACAGCAATTCCTAGCACAGATACGCAGTATTTT
TRBV3-1,few,.,TRBJ2-1,CASSQEGGLARVWSYNEQFF,TGTGCCAGCAGCCAAGAGGGGGGCCTAGCTCGAGTTTGGTCCTACAATGAGCAGTTCTTC
TRBV4-1,many,.,TRBJ1-2,CASSQGWGYTF,TGCGCCAGCAGCCAAGGGTGGGGCTACACCTTC
TRBV5-1,many,.,TRBJ2-6,CASNPFTGANVLTF,TGCGCCAGCAATCCCTTTACCGGGGCCAACGTCCTGACTTTC
TRBV6-5,few,.,TRBJ1-2,CASTRDCYGYTF,TGTGCCAGCACCCGGGACTGCTATGGCTACACCTTC
TRBV12-3/TRBV12-4,.,.,TRBJ1-2,CASRIGQTPFLGYTF,TGTGCCAGCAGGATAGGACAGACCCCTTTTCTGGGCTACACCTTC
TRBV2,few,.,TRBJ1-6,CASTKGGDSPLHF,TGTGCCAGCACCAAGGGAGGGGATTCACCCCTCCACTTT
TRBV6-2/TRBV6-3,few,.,TRBJ1-1,CASSYSNTAANTEAFF,TGTGCCAGCAGTTACTCGAATACCGCCGCGAACACTGAAGCTTTCTTT
TRBV29-1,.,.,TRBJ2-3,CSVEDLGLRASTDTQYF,TGCAGCGTTGAAGATCTTGGACTCAGAGCCAGCACAGATACGCAGTATTTT
TRBV5-6,.,.,TRBJ1-1,CASNPGDRMNTEAFF,TGTGCCAGCAACCCAGGGGACCGAATGAACACTGAAGCTTTCTTT
TRBV11-2,once,.,TRBJ2-7,CASEAGPEQYF,TGTGCCAGCGAGGCCGGCCCCGAGCAGTACTTC
TRBV2,few,TRBD2,TRBJ2-1,CASSGLAGGADEQFF,TGTGCCAGCAGCGGGCTAGCGGGGGGTGCCGATGAGCAGTTCTTC
TRBV4-3,few,.,TRBJ2-1,CASSQERSWEQFF,TGCGCCAGCAGCCAAGAGCGGTCGTGGGAGCAGTTCTTC
TRBV12-3/TRBV12-4,few,TRBD1,TRBJ2-1,CASRAGTGDLDEQFF,TGTGCCAGCAGAGCCGGGACAGGGGATCTCGATGAGCAGTTCTTC
TRBV6-6,.,.,TRBJ1-3,CASSQGRPDSGNTIYF,TGTGCCAGCAGTCAGGGACGCCCAGACTCTGGAAACACCATATATTTT
TRBV20-1,many,TRBD1,TRBJ2-7,CSARRTGGNEQYF,TGCAGTGCTAGAAGGACAGGGGGCAACGAGCAGTACTTC
TRBV4-1,.,.,TRBJ2-7,CTSSTSRAYEQYF,TGCACCAGCAGCACGAGTAGGGCCTACGAGCAGTACTTC
TRBV2,.,TRBD1,TRBJ2-7,CASSADRIYEQYF,TGTGCCAGCAGTGCGGACAGGATTTACGAGCAGTACTTC
TRBV7-2,.,TRBD2,TRBJ2-5,CASSLAGGLAAETQYF,TGTGCCAGCAGCTTAGCGGGGGGACTAGCTGCGGAGACCCAGTACTTC
TRBV9,.,.,TRBJ1-1,CASSAAIGREAFF,TGTGCCAGCAGCGCAGCGATTGGCAGAGAAGCTTTCTTT
TRBV5-1,few,.,TRBJ1-6,CASSLVGPGSPLHF,TGCGCCAGCAGCTTGGTCGGCCCGGGCTCACCCCTCCACTTT
TRBV5-1,many,.,TRBJ2-7,CASSFSQKPPYEQYF,TGCGCCAGCAGCTTTTCTCAAAAACCCCCCTACGAGCAGTACTTC
TRBV20-1,many,TRBD2,TRBJ2-7,CSARPSSGSSYEQYF,TGCAGTGCGAGACCCAGTAGCGGGAGCTCCTACGAGCAGTACTTC
TRBV20-1,many,TRBD1,TRBJ2-5,CSVPTGPETQYF,TGCAGTGTCCCGACAGGGCCAGAGACCCAGTACTTC
TRBV20-1,.,.,TRBJ2-7,CSARFGGSGEPEQYF,TGCAGTGCTAGGTTTGGCGGGTCAGGGGAACCCGAGCAGTACTTC